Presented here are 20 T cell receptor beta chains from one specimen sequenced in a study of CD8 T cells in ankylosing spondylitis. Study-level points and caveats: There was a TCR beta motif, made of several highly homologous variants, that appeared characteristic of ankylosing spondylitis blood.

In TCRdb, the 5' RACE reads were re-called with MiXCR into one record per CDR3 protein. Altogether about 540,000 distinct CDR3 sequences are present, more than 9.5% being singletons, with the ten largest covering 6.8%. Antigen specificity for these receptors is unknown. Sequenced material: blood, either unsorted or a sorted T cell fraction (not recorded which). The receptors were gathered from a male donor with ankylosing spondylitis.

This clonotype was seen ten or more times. CDR3 DNA: TGTGCCTGGAGCACGGGACAGGGCAGCAATCAGCCCCAGCATTTT. Translated, it gives CAWSTGQGSNQPQHF. This chain joins TRBV30 and TRBJ1-5, with 9 nucleotides matching TRBD1. CDR1 GTSNPN and CDR2 SVGIG come from the germline V gene (reference sequence). J lost 1 base, V lost 3 bases, and 4 bases had no gene match. The CDR3 has 15 amino acids.

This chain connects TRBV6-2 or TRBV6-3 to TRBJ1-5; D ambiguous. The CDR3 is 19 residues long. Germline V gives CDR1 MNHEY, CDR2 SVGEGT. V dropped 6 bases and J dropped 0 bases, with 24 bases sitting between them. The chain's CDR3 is CASRPDPSWEDYSNQPQHF. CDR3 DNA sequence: TGTGCCAGCAGACCAGACCCTTCGTGGGAGGACTATAGCAATCAGCCCCAGCATTTT.

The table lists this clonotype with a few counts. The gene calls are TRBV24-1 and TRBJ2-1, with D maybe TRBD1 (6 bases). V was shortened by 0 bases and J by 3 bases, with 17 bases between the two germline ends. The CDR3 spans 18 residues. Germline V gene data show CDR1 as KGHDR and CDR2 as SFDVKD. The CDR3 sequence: CATSDLQIGEQGYNEQFF. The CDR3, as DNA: TGTGCCACCAGTGATTTGCAAATCGGGGAACAGGGCTACAATGAGCAGTTCTTC.

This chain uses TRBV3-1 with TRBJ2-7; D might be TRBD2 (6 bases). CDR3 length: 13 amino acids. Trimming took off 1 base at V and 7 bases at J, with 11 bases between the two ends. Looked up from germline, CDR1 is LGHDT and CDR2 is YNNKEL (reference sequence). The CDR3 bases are TGTGCCAGCAGCCAAGGCTTGGGGGGTGAGCAGTACTTC. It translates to CASSQGLGGEQYF.

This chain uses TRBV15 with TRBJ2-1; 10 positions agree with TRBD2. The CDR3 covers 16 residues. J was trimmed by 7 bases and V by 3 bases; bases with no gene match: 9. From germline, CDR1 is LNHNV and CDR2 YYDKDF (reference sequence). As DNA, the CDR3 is TGTGCCACCAGCAGGTCTCTAGCGGGAGCGGGAAATGAGCAGTTCTTC. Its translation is CATSRSLAGAGNEQFF.

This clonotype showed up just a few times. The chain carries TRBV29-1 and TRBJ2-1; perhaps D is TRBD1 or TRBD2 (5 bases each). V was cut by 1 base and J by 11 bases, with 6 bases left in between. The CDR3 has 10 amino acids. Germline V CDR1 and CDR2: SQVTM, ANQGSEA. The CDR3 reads CSVEAGQQFF. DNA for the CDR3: TGCAGCGTTGAAGCGGGACAGCAGTTCTTC.

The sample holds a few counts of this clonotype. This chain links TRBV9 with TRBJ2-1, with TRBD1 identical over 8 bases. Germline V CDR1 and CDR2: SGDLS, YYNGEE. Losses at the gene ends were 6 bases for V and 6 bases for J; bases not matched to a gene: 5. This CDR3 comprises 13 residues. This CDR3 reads CASNFDRGNEQFF. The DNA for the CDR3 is TGTGCCAGCAACTTCGACAGGGGCAATGAGCAGTTCTTC.

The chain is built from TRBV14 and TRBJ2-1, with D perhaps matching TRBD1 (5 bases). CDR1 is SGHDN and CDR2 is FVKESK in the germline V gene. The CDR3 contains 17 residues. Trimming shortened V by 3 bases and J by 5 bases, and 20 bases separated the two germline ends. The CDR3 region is CASSQVKQAIFHNEQFF. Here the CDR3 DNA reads TGTGCCAGCAGCCAGGTTAAACAGGCGATCTTCCACAATGAGCAGTTCTTC.

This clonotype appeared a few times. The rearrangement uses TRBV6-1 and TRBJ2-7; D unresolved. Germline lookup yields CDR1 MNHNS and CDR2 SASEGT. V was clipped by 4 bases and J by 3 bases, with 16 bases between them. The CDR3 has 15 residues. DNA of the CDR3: TGTGCCAGCAGTGCCTTTGTTGGGCCGTACTACGAGCAGTACGTC. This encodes CASSAFVGPYYEQYV.

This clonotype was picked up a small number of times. CDR3 sequence reads: CSVETGGTQYF. CDR3 DNA sequence: TGCAGCGTTGAAACGGGGGGGACCCAGTACTTC. This chain connects TRBV29-1 to TRBJ2-5; 7 bases line up with TRBD2. CDR1 is SQVTM and CDR2 is ANQGSEA in the germline V gene. V lost 2 bases and J lost 7; bases outside the gene matches: 1. This CDR3 contains 11 residues.

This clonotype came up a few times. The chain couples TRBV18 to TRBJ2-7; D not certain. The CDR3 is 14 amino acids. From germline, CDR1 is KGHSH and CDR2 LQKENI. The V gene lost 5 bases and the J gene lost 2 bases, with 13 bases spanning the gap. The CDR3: CASSSGSPPYEQYV. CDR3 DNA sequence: TGTGCCAGCTCATCTGGGTCGCCTCCCTACGAGCAGTACGTC.

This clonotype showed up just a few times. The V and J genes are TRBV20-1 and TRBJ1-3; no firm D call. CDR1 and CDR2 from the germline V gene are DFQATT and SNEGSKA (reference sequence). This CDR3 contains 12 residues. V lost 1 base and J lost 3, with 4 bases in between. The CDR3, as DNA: TGCAGTGCTAGAGTTCTTGGAAACACCATATATTTT. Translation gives CSARVLGNTIYF.

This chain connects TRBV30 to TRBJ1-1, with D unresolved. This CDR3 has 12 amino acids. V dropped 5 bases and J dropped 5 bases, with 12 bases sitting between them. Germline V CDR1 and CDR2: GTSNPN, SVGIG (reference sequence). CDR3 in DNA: TGTGCCTGGGCTCCAGTAGGGACTGAAGCTTTCTTT. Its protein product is CAWAPVGTEAFF.

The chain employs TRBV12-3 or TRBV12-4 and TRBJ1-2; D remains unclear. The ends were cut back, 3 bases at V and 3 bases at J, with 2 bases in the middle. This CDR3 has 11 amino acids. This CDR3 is CASSFYYGYTF. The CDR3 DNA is TGTGCCAGCAGTTTCTACTATGGCTACACCTTC.

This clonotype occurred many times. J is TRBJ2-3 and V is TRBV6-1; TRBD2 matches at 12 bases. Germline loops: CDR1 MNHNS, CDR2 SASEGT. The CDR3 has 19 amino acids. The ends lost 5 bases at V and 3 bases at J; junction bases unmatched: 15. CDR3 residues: CASSRLAGGPTYLTDTQYF. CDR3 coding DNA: TGTGCCAGCAGTAGGCTAGCGGGAGGGCCTACATACTTGACAGATACGCAGTATTTT.

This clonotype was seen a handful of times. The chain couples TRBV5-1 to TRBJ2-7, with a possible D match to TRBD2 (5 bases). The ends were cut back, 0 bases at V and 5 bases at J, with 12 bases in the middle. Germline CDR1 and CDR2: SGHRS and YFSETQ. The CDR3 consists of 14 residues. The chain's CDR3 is CASSLELETHEQYF. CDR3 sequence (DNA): TGCGCCAGCAGCTTGGAACTAGAAACCCACGAGCAGTACTTC.

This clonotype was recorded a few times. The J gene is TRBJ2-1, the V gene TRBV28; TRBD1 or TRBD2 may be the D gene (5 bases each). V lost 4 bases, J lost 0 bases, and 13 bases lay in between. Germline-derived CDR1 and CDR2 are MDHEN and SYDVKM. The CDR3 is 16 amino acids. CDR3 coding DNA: TGTGCCAGCAGTTGGGGGTTAGGCGGCTCCTACAATGAGCAGTTCTTC. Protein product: CASSWGLGGSYNEQFF.

As DNA, the CDR3 is TGTGCCAGCAGCTCCAGAGGTGTAATGGACCGGGTGCCCCAGCATTTT. It yields the protein CASSSRGVMDRVPQHF. The chain is built from TRBV5-6 and TRBJ1-5; D is unclear. V was cut by 3 bases and J by 9 bases, with 22 bases left in between. Looked up from germline, CDR1 is SGHDT and CDR2 is YYEEEE. The CDR3 spans 16 residues. Supplemented by reference TRBV5-6 and TRBJ1-5, the full variable domain reads DAGVTQSPTHLIKTRGQQVTLRCSPKSGHDTVSWYQQALGQGPQFIFQYYEEEERQRGNFPDRFSGHQFPNYSSELNVNALLLGDSALYLCASSSRGVMDRVPQHFGDGTRLSIL.

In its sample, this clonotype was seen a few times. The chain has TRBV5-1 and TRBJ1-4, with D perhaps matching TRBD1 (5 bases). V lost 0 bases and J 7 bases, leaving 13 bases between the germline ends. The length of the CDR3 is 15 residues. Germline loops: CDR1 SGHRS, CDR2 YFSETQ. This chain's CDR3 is CASSLVGDPGEKLFF. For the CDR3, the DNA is TGCGCCAGCAGCTTGGTCGGGGACCCGGGTGAAAAACTGTTTTTT.

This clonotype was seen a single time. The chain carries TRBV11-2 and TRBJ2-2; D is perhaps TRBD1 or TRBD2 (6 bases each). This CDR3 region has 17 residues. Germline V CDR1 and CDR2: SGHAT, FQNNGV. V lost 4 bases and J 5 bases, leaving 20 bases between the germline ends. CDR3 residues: CASSSNFDGGGTGELFF. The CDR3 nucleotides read TGTGCCAGCAGCTCGAACTTTGACGGAGGGGGGACCGGGGAGCTGTTTTTT.